This is a list of T cell receptor beta chains from one sample in a study of shared clonotypes between healthy human individuals. Here immunoSEQ multiplex PCR was the method, and the copy in TCRdb shows in-frame clones only, minus some. The sample yields about 2 million clones, about 95% seen once. Sequenced: naive CD8+ T cells sorted from blood. The receptors here all came from a man younger than 30 in good health. CDR3s include the opening cysteine and the closing phenylalanine or tryptophan. The order of the fields is J gene, V gene, D gene, CDR3 DNA, CDR3 protein. D genes are given only for firm matches.

TRBJ1-6,TRBV4-1,.,TGCGCCAGCGGCGAAGGGGGAGGTAATTCACCCCTCCACTTT,CASGEGGGNSPLHF
TRBJ2-3,TRBV9,TRBD2,TGTGCCAGCAGCCTAGGGACTAGCGGCACAGATACGCAGTATTTT,CASSLGTSGTDTQYF
TRBJ2-7,TRBV13,.,TGTGCCAGCAGCCAAAGTAACTACGAGCAGTACTTC,CASSQSNYEQYF
TRBJ2-7,TRBV4-3,TRBD2,TGCGCCAGCAGCCAGGGGGGGAACTCCTACGAGCAGTACTTC,CASSQGGNSYEQYF
TRBJ1-1,TRBV27,.,TGTGCCAGCAGCCCGGGACAGAACACTGAAGCTTTCTTT,CASSPGQNTEAFF
TRBJ2-7,TRBV4-1,.,TGCGCCAGCAGCTCCCGGTCCGACGAGCAGTACTTC,CASSSRSDEQYF
TRBJ2-1,TRBV28,TRBD1,TGTGCCAGCAGTGGCCGGGACAGGGGTTACAATGAGCAGTTCTTC,CASSGRDRGYNEQFF
TRBJ2-1,TRBV6-4,.,TGTGCCAGCAGTGAAGGGGGTGGGCGGGAAGAAAATGAGCAGTTCTTC,CASSEGGGREENEQFF
TRBJ2-5,TRBV12-2,.,TGTGCAAGTCGCTTAGGCCCTAGGCTAGCGGGGATCCAAGAGACCCAGTACTTC,CASRLGPRLAGIQETQYF
TRBJ2-5,TRBV28,.,TGTGCCAGCAGTCTAACCCCGCCGGAGGGGCAAGAGACCCAGTACTTC,CASSLTPPEGQETQYF
TRBJ2-1,TRBV11-2,TRBD2,TGTGCCAGCAGCTTAGGACTAGCGGGGAGCTCCTACAATGAGCAGTTCTTC,CASSLGLAGSSYNEQFF
TRBJ2-1,TRBV27,.,TGTGCCAGCAGTTTGAGGGAAAGGGATGAGCAGTTCTTC,CASSLRERDEQFF
TRBJ1-1,TRBV5-1,.,TGCGCCAGCAGCTTACTTGAGAACACTGAAGCTTTCTTT,CASSLLENTEAFF
TRBJ2-1,TRBV13,.,TGTGCCAGCAGCCTCCCGGAGCCAGGCTCCTACAATGAGCAGTTCTTC,CASSLPEPGSYNEQFF
TRBJ1-3,TRBV9,.,TGTGCCAGCAGCGTAGGCGGGGGCGCCTCCTCTGGAAACACCATATATTTT,CASSVGGGASSGNTIYF
TRBJ1-5,TRBV27,.,TGTGCCAGCAGTTTTGGGGGGGGGACCAATCAGCCCCAGCATTTT,CASSFGGGTNQPQHF
TRBJ1-2,TRBV30,.,TGTGCCTGGAGTGTTAACGGTAATGGCTACACCTTC,CAWSVNGNGYTF
TRBJ2-7,TRBV19,.,TGTGCCAGTAGTAATAGCCTGAGCTCCTACGAGCAGTACTTC,CASSNSLSSYEQYF
TRBJ2-5,TRBV5-4,.,TGTGCCAGCAGCTTAACGGGGTTTGGGGAGACCCAGTACTTC,CASSLTGFGETQYF
TRBJ1-2,TRBV7-2,.,TGTGCCAGCAGTCAGCCGGGACATTCTATTGGCTACACCTTC,CASSQPGHSIGYTF
TRBJ2-7,TRBV5-4,TRBD1,TGTGCCAGCAGCTTGGTACAGGGGGGAGACTACGAGCAGTACTTC,CASSLVQGGDYEQYF
TRBJ2-7,TRBV5-5,.,TGTGCCAGCAGCTTGGATGTCACAGTGGGATGGTACGAGCAGTACTTC,CASSLDVTVGWYEQYF
TRBJ2-5,TRBV5-6,.,TGTGCCAGCAGCTTTAGCGAGACCCAGTACTTC,CASSFSETQYF
TRBJ2-7,TRBV6-7,.,TGTGCCAGCAGTTACGCCTTTCGGGTAGATTACTCCTACGAGCAGTACTTC,CASSYAFRVDYSYEQYF
TRBJ1-4,TRBV5-8,.,TGTGCCAGCAGAGGTCTGAATGAAAAACTGTTTTTT,CASRGLNEKLFF
TRBJ2-7,TRBV10-1,.,TGCGCCAGCAGTGATGAGGGAGGGCAGTACTTC,CASSDEGGQYF